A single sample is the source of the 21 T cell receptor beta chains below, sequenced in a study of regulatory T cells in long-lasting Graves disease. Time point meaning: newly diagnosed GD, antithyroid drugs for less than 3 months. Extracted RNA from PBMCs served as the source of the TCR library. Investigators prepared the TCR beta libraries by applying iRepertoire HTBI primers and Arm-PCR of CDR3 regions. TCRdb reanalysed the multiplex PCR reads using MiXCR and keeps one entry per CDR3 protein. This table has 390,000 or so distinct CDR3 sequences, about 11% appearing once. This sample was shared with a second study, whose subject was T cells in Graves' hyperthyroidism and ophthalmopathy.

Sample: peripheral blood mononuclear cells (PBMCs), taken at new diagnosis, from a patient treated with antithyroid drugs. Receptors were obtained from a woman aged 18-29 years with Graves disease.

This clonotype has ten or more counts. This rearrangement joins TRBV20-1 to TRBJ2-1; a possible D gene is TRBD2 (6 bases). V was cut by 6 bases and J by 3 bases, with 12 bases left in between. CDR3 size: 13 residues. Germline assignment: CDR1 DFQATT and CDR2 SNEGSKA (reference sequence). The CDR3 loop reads CSACRDFYNEQFF. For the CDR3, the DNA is TGCAGTGCCTGCCGGGACTTCTACAATGAGCAGTTCTTC.

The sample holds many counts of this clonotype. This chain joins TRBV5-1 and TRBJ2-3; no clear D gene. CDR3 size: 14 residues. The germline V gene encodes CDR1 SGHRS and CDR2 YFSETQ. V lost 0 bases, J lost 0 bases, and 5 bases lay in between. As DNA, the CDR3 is TGCGCCAGCAGCTTGGCAACTAGCACAGATACGCAGTATTTT. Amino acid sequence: CASSLATSTDTQYF. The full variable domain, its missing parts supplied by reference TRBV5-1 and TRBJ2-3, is KAGVTQTPRYLIKTRGQQVTLSCSPISGHRSVSWYQQTPGQGLQFLFEYFSETQRNKGNFPGRFSGRQFSNSRSEMNVSTLELGDSALYLCASSLATSTDTQYFGPGTRLTVL.

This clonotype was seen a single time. CDR3 in DNA: TGTGCCAGCAGCTTGGGAGTTAGGACAGGGGACCCCGGGGAGCTGTTTTTT. This encodes CASSLGVRTGDPGELFF. This chain uses TRBV5-5 with TRBJ2-2; 9 bases agree with TRBD1. Germline V gene data show CDR1 as SGHKS and CDR2 as YYEKEE (reference sequence). V was clipped by 0 bases and J by 6 bases; unmatched bases: 9. CDR3 length: 17 residues.

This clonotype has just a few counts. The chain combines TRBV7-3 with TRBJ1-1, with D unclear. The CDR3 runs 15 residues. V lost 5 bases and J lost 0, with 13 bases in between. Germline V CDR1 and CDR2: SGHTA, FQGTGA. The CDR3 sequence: CASSPTGRMNTEAFF. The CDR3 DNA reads TGTGCCAGCAGCCCAACCGGACGTATGAACACTGAAGCTTTCTTT.

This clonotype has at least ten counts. CDR3: CASRGGSSYNSPLHF. CDR3 nucleotide sequence: TGTGCCAGCAGGGGGGGGAGCTCCTATAATTCACCCCTCCACTTT. V gene TRBV28 combines with J gene TRBJ1-6; D might be TRBD1 (5 bases). V was trimmed by 6 bases and J by 0 bases, leaving 9 bases between them. The CDR3 extends over 15 amino acids. Germline V CDR1 and CDR2: MDHEN, SYDVKM.

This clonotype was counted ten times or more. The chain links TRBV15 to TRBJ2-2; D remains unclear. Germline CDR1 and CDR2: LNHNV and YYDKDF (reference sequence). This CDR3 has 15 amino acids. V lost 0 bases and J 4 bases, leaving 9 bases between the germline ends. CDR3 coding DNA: TGTGCCACCAGCAGAGATCAAACAGTCACCGGGGAGCTGTTTTTT. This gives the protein CATSRDQTVTGELFF.

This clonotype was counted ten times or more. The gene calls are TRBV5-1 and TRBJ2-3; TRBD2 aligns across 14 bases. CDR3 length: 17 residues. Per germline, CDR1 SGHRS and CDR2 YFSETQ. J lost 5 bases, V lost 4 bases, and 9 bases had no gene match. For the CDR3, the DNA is TGCGCCAGCAGCCTGGGGACTAGCGGGGGTGTGGGAGATACGCAGTATTTT. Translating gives CASSLGTSGGVGDTQYF.

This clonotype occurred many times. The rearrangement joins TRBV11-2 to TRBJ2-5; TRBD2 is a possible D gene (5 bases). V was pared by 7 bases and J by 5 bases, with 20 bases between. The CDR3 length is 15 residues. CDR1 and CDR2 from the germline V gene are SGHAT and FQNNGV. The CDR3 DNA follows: TGTGCCAGCACTTTAGATAGGAGGACCCGGGAGACCCAGTACTTC. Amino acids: CASTLDRRTRETQYF.

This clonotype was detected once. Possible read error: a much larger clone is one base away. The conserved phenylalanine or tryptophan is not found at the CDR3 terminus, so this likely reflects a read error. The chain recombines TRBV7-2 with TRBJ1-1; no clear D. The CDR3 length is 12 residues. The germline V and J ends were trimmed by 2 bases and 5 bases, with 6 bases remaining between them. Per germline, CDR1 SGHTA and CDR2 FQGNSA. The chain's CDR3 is CASSLSYTEAFL. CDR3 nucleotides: TGTGCCAGCAGCTTATCCTATACTGAAGCTTTCCTT.

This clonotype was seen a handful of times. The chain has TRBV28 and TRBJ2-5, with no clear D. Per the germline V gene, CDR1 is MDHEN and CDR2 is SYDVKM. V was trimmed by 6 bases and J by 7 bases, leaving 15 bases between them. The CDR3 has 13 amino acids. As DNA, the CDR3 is TGTGCCAGCAGCCCGACACATATGGGGACCCAGTACTTC. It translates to CASSPTHMGTQYF.

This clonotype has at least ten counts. In nucleotides, the CDR3 is TGCGCCAGCAGCGCGGACGGCAGGGGGGATTCACCCCTCCACTTT. Protein product: CASSADGRGDSPLHF. The V gene is TRBV5-1, the J gene TRBJ1-6, with 7 positions matching TRBD1. V trimming: 4 bases; J trimming: 8 bases; junction bases outside the gene matches: 9. Germline V gene lookup returns CDR1 SGHRS and CDR2 YFSETQ. The length of the CDR3 is 15 residues.

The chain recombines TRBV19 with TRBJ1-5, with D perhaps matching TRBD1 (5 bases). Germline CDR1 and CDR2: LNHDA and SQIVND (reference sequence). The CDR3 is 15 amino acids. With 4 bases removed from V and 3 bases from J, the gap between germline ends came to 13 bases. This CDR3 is CASSTYRGFNQPQHF. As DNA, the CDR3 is TGTGCCAGTAGTACTTACCGGGGGTTCAATCAGCCCCAGCATTTT.

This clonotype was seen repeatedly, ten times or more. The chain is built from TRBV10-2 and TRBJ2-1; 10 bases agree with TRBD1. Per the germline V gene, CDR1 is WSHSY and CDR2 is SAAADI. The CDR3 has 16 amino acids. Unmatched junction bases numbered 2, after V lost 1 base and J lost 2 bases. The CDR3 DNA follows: TGCGCCAGCAGTGAGTGGACAGGGGGTACCTACAATGAGCAGTTCTTC. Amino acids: CASSEWTGGTYNEQFF.

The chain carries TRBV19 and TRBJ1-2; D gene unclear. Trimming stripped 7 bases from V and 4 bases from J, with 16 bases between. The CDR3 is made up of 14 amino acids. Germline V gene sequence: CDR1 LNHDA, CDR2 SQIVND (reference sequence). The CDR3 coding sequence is TGTGCCAGTAAAAGGGCCCGGGCCGCCTATGGCTACACCTTC. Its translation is CASKRARAAYGYTF. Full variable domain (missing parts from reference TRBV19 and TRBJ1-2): DGGITQSPKYLFRKEGQNVTLSCEQNLNHDAMYWYRQDPGQGLRLIYYSQIVNDFQKGDIAEGYSVSREKKESFPLTVTSAQKNPTAFYLCASKRARAAYGYTFGSGTRLTVV.

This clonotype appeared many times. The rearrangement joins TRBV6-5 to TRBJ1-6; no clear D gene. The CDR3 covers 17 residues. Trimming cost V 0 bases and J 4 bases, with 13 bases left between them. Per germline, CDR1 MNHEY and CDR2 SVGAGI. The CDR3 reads CASSYSLSPGYNSPLHF. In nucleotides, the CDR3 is TGTGCCAGCAGTTACTCGTTGTCCCCAGGATATAATTCACCCCTCCACTTT.

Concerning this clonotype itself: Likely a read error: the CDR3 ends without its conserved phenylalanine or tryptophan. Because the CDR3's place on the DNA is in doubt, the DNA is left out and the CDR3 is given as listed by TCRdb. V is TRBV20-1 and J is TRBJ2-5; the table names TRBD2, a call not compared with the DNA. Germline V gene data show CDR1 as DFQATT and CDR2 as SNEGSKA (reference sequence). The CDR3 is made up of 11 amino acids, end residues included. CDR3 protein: CSATGREEGLL.

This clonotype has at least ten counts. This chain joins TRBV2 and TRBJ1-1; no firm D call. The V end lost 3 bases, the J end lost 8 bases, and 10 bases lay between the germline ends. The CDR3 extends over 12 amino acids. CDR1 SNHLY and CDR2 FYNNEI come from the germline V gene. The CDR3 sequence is CASSDIPIEAFF. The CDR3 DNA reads TGTGCCAGCAGTGACATCCCAATCGAAGCTTTCTTT.

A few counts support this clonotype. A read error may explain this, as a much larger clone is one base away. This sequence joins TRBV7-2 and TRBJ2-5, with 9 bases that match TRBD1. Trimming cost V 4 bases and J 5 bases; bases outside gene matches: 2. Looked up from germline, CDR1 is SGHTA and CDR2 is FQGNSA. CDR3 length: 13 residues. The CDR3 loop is CASSWDREETQYF. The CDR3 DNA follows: TGTGCCAGCAGCTGGGACAGGGAGGAGACCCAGTACTTC.

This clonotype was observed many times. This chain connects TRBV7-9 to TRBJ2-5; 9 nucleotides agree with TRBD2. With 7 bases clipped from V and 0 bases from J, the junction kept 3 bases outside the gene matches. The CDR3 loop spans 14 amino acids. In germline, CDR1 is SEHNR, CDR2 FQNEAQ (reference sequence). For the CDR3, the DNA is TGTGCCAGCATTAGCGGGGGATACCAAGAGACCCAGTACTTC. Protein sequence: CASISGGYQETQYF.

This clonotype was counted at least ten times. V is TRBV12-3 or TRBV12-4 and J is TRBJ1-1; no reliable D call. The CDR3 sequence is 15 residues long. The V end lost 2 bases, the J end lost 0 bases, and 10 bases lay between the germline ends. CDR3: CASSLWTVMNTEAFF. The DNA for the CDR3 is TGTGCCAGCAGTTTATGGACGGTCATGAACACTGAAGCTTTCTTT.

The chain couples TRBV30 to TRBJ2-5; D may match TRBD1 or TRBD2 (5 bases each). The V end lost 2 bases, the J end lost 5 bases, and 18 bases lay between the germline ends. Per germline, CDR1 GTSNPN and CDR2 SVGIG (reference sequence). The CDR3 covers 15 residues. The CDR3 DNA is TGTGCCTGGAGTAACGCTGGGACCGTAGTGGAGACCCAGTACTTC. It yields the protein CAWSNAGTVVETQYF.